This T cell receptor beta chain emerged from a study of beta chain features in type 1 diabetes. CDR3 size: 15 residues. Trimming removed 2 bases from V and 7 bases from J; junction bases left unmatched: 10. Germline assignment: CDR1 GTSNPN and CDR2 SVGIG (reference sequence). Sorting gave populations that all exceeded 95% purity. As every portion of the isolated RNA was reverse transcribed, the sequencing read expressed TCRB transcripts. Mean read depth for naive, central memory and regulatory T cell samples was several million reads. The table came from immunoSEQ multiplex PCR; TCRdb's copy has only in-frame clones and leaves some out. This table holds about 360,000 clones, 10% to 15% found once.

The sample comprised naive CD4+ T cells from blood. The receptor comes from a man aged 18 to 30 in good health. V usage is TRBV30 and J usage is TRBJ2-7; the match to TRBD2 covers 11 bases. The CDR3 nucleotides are TGTGCCTGGAGTCCGACGGCTAGCGGGAGGTGGGAGCAGTACTTC. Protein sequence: CAWSPTASGRWEQYF.